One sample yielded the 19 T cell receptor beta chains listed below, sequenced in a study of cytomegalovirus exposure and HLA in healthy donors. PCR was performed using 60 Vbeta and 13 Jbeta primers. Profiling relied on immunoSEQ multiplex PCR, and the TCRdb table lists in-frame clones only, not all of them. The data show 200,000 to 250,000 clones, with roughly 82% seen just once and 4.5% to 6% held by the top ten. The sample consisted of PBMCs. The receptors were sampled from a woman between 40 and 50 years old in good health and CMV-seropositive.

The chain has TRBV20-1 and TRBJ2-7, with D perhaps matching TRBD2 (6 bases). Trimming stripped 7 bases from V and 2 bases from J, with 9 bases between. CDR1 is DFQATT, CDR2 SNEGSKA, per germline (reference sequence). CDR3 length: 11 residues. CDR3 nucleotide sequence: TGCAGTGTTCGCGGGGCCTACGAGCAGTACTTC. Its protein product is CSVRGAYEQYF.

For the CDR3, the DNA is TGTGCCAGCAGCTTACTATGGGGGGGCAATGAGCAGTTCTTC. Its protein is CASSLLWGGNEQFF. The gene calls are TRBV13 and TRBJ2-1, with 7 bases aligning to TRBD2. CDR3 length: 14 residues. Germline V gene sequence: CDR1 PRHDT, CDR2 FYEKMQ (reference sequence). The V gene end was trimmed by 2 bases and the J gene end by 6 bases; junction bases not matched to a gene: 4.

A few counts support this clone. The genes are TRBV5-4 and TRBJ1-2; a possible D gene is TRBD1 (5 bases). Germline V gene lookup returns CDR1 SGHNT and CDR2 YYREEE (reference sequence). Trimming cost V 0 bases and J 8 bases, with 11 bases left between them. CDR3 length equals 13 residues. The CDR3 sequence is CASSLDRIPGYTF. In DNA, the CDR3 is TGTGCCAGCAGCTTGGACAGGATCCCCGGCTACACCTTC.

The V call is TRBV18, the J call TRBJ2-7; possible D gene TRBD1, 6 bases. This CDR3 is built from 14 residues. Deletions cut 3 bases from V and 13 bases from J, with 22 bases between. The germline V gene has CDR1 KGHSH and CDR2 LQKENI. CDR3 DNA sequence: TGTGCCAGCTCACCCCGTAGGGGGACGCCGGTAAGCTACTTC. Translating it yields CASSPRRGTPVSYF. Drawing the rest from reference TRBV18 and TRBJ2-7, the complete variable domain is NAGVMQNPRHLVRRRGQEARLRCSPMKGHSHVYWYRQLPEEGLKFMVYLQKENIIDESGMPKERFSAEFPKEGPSILRIQQVVRGDSAAYFCASSPRRGTPVSYFGPGTRLTVT.

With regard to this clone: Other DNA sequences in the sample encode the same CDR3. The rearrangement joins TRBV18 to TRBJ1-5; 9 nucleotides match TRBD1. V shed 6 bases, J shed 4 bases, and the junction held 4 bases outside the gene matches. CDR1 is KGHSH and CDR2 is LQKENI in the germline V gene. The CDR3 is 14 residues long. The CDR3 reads CASSPGTGNQPQHF. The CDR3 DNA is TGTGCCAGCTCTCCCGGGACAGGGAATCAGCCCCAGCATTTT.

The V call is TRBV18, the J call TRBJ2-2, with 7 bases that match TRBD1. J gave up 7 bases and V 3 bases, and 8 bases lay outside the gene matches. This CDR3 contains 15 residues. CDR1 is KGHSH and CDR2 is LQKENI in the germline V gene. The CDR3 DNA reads TGTGCCAGCTCACCCGGGACAGAAAGGAACGGGGAGCTGTTTTTT. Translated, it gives CASSPGTERNGELFF.

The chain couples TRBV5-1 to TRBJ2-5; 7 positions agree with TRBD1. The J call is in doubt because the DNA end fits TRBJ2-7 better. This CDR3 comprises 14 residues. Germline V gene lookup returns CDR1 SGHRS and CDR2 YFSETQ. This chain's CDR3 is CASSLEPTGAEQYF. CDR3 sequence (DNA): TGCGCCAGCAGCTTGGAACCCACAGGGGCCGAGCAGTACTTC.

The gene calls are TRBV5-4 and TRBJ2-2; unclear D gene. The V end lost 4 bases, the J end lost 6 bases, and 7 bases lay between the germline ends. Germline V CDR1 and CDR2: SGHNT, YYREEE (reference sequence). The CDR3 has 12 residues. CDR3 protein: CASSSVAGELFF. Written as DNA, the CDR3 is TGTGCCAGCAGCAGCGTTGCCGGGGAGCTGTTTTTT.

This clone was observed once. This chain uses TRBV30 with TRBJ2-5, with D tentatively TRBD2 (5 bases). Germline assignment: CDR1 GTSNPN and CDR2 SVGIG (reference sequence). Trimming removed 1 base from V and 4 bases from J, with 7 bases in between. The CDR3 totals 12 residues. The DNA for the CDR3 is TGTGCCTGGAGTGATGGAGGAGAGACCCAGTACTTC. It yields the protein CAWSDGGETQYF.

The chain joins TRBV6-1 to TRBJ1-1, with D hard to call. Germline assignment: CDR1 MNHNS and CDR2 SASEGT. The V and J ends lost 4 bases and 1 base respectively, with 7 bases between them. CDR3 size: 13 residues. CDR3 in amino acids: CASSASPNTEAFF. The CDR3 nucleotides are TGTGCCAGCAGTGCATCCCCGAACACTGAAGCTTTCTTT.

CDR3 protein: CASSYSGQHNEQFF. As DNA, the CDR3 is TGTGCCAGCAGTTACTCCGGACAGCACAATGAGCAGTTCTTC. This sequence joins TRBV6-6 and TRBJ2-1; D possibly corresponds to TRBD1 (6 bases). This CDR3 is built from 14 residues. CDR1 is MNHNY and CDR2 is SVGAGI in the germline V gene (reference sequence). With 0 bases removed from V and 5 bases from J, the gap between germline ends came to 8 bases.

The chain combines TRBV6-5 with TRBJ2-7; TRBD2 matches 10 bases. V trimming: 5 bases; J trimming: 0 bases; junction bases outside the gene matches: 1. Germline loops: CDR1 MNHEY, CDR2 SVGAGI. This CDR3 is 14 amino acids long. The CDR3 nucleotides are TGTGCCAGCAGTACTAGCGGGGACTCCTACGAGCAGTACTTC. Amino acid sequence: CASSTSGDSYEQYF.

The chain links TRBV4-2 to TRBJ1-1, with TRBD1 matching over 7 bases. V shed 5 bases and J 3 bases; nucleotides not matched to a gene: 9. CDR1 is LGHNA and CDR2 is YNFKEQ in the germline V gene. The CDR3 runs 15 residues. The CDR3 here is CASSKSDRKDTEAFF. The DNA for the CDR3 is TGTGCCAGCAGCAAATCGGACAGGAAGGACACTGAAGCTTTCTTT.

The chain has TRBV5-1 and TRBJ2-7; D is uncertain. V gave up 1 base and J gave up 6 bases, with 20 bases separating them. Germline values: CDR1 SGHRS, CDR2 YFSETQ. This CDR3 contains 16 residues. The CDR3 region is CASSLSYHSMSSEQYF. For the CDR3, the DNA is TGCGCCAGCAGCTTGAGCTATCACAGTATGAGCTCCGAGCAGTACTTC.

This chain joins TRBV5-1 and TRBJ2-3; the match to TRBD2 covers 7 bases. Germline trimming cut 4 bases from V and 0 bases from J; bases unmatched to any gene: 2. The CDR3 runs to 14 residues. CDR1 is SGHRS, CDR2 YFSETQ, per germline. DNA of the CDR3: TGCGCCAGCAGCCTTAGCGGGAGCACAGATACGCAGTATTTT. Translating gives CASSLSGSTDTQYF.

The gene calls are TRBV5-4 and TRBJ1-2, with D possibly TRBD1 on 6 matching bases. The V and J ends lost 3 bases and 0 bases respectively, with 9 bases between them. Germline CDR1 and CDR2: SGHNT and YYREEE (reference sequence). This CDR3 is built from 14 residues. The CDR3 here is CASSSQGTNYGYTF. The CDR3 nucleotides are TGTGCCAGCAGCTCGCAGGGGACTAACTATGGCTACACCTTC.

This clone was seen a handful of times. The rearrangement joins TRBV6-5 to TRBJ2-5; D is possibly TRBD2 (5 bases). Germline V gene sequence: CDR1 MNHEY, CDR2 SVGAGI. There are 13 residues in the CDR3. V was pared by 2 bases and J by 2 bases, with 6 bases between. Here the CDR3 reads CASSYGEQETQYF. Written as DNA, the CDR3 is TGTGCCAGCAGTTACGGGGAGCAAGAGACCCAGTACTTC.

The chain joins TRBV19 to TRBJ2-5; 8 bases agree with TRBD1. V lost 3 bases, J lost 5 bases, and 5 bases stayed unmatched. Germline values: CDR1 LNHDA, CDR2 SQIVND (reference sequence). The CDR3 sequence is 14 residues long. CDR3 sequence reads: CASSIGQGAETQYF. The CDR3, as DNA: TGTGCCAGTAGTATCGGGCAGGGGGCGGAGACCCAGTACTTC. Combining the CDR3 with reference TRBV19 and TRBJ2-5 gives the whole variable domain DGGITQSPKYLFRKEGQNVTLSCEQNLNHDAMYWYRQDPGQGLRLIYYSQIVNDFQKGDIAEGYSVSREKKESFPLTVTSAQKNPTAFYLCASSIGQGAETQYFGPGTRLLVL.

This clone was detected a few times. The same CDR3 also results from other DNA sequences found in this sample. The CDR3 loop is CASSVGQGSNEQYF. CDR3 DNA sequence: TGCGCCAGCAGCGTCGGACAGGGGAGCAACGAGCAGTACTTC. This chain links TRBV10-1 with TRBJ2-7; 9 nucleotides align to TRBD1. Germline CDR1 reads WNHNN; CDR2 reads SYGVQD (reference sequence). This CDR3 is 14 amino acids long. V was pared by 6 bases and J by 5 bases, with 8 bases of the junction left unmatched.